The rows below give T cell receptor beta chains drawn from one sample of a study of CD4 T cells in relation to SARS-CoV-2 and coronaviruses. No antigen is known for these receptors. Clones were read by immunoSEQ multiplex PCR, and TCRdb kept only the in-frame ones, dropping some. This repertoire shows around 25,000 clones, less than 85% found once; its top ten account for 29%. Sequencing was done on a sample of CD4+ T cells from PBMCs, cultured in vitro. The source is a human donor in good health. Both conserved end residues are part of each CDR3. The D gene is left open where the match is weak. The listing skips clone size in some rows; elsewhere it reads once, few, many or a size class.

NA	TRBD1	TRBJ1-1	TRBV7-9	TGTGCCAGCAGCTTATCGGGACAGCCCACTGAAGCTTTCTTT	CASSLSGQPTEAFF
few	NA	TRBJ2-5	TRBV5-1	TGCGCCAGCAGCACATCTAGGTTTAGGGAGACCCAGTACTTC	CASSTSRFRETQYF
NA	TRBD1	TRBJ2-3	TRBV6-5	TGTGCCAGCAGCGGGACAGCCTCAACAGATACGCAGTATTTT	CASSGTASTDTQYF
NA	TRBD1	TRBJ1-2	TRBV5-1	TGCGCCAGCAGCTTAGACCCCGGGACAGGGGGTGGCTACACCTTC	CASSLDPGTGGGYTF
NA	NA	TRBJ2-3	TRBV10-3	TGTGCCATCAGTGGGAGGCCTAGCACAGATACGCAGTATTTT	CAISGRPSTDTQYF
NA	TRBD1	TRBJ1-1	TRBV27	TGTGCCAGCAGAACAAGACAGGGGGCCCCGGACACTGAAGCTTTCTTT	CASRTRQGAPDTEAFF
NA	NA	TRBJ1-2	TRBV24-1	TGTGCCACCAGTTACGGGGGGAACTATGGCTACACCTTC	CATSYGGNYGYTF
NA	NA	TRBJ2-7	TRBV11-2	TGTGCCAGCAGCTTTACGGATGACTACGAGCAGTACTTC	CASSFTDDYEQYF
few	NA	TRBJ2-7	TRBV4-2	TGTGCCAGCAGCCAAGTTCCCTACTACGAGCAGTACTTC	CASSQVPYYEQYF
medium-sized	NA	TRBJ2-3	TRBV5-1	TGCGCCAGCAGCTCCGAGACAGATACGCAGTATTTT	CASSSETDTQYF
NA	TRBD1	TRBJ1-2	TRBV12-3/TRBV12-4	TGTGCCAGCAGTCGAAGGACAGGCTATGGCTACACCTTC	CASSRRTGYGYTF